The sequence of this T cell receptor (beta chain) was determined in a study of blood T cells in healthy people across ages. Study-wide findings and caveats: Investigators viewed diversity estimates from one million T cells as underestimates, the study reported.

About this clonotype itself: Its specificity is unknown.

The study isolated at least 6 million PBMCs from each sample. Combining a sample-barcoded 5' primer with a J-beta primer mix, a second PCR ran for roughly 7 to 11 cycles. TCRdb analysed the 5' RACE reads with MiXCR anew, one entry per CDR3 protein. The repertoire includes about 1.8 million distinct CDR3 sequences, just under 50% of them detected once, and less than 2.5% sits in the top ten. The CDR3 length is 15 residues. With V trimmed by 6 bases and J by 5 bases, 11 bases remained unmatched. CDR1 is MNHEY and CDR2 is SMNVEV in the germline V gene (reference sequence). This chain links TRBV27 with TRBJ2-5; TRBD2 agrees at 8 bases. Sequences were obtained from blood. This receptor was identified in a woman aged 40 to 50 in good health. The CDR3 protein is CASSQAGGGRETQYF. The CDR3 DNA is TGTGCCAGCAGCCAAGCCGGGGGGGGTAGGGAGACCCAGTACTTC.